This record covers a single T cell receptor beta chain. Its specificity is unknown. These data come from a study of cytomegalovirus exposure and HLA in healthy donors. With 60 Vbeta and 13 Jbeta primers, the PCR was carried out. The protocol was immunoSEQ multiplex PCR, while the TCRdb copy is restricted to in-frame clones and leaves out a portion. This table holds approximately 150,000 clones, around 82% found once. Study conclusions and caveats: TCR beta sequences numbering under 20,000 were associated with HLA alleles at 0.05 false discovery rate in a later analysis.

Trimming took 7 bases from V and 3 from J, leaving 19 bases between them. The V gene's germline CDR1 is SGHTA and CDR2 FQGNSA. The CDR3 is 16 amino acids. Sample: PBMCs. The rearrangement joins TRBV7-2 to TRBJ1-5, with D unclear. This receptor was taken from a man between 18 and 29 years old in good health and CMV-seropositive. CDR3 nucleotide sequence: TGTGCCAGCACCCCCGTGGCGAGCGAGGCCAATCAGCCCCAGCATTTT. This encodes CASTPVASEANQPQHF.